Each of the 28 T cell receptor beta chains below was sequenced from the same sample in a study of cytomegalovirus exposure and HLA in healthy donors. The PCR contained 60 Vbeta and 13 Jbeta primers. The method was immunoSEQ multiplex PCR; TCRdb's version includes in-frame clones alone and lacks a portion of them. The sample consists of 90,000 to 95,000 clones, approximately 84% of them appearing once. Sequenced material: PBMCs. The origin of the receptors is a girl aged 2 to 9 in good health and CMV-seropositive.

This chain links TRBV6-6 with TRBJ2-7; perhaps TRBD2 as D (6 bases). This CDR3 contains 14 residues. CDR1 and CDR2 (germline): MNHNY, SVGAGI (reference sequence). Trimming took 6 bases from V and 3 from J, leaving 15 bases between them. CDR3 sequence (DNA): TGTGCCAGCAGCCCTTCGGGACTCAGCTACGAGCAGTACTTC. Protein product: CASSPSGLSYEQYF.

This chain connects TRBV7-2 to TRBJ2-5; 7 bases are shared with TRBD1. The CDR3 totals 16 residues. CDR1 and CDR2 (germline): SGHTA, FQGNSA. V was clipped by 4 bases and J by 7 bases; unmatched bases: 15. The CDR3 is CASSSITTGWFVTQYF. The DNA of the CDR3 is TGTGCCAGCAGCTCCATAACGACAGGGTGGTTTGTGACCCAGTACTTC.

The chain uses TRBV28 and TRBJ1-2; 7 bases are shared with TRBD1. Germline V CDR1 and CDR2: MDHEN, SYDVKM. The length of the CDR3 is 15 residues. Trimming cost V 4 bases and J 1 base; bases outside gene matches: 6. CDR3 nucleotide sequence: TGTGCCAGCAGTTCACGGGACAGTCTTAACTATGGCTACACCTTC. This sequence encodes CASSSRDSLNYGYTF.

The chain combines TRBV10-3 with TRBJ1-1, with 7 bases identical to TRBD1. The CDR3 is made up of 13 amino acids. V lost 6 bases and J lost 1; bases outside the gene matches: 2. Germline CDR1 and CDR2: ENHRY and SYGVKD. The CDR3 region is CAIRTGTNTEAFF. For the CDR3, the DNA is TGTGCCATCAGGACAGGGACGAACACTGAAGCTTTCTTT.

The chain employs TRBV28 and TRBJ1-1; D call uncertain. The CDR3 contains 13 residues. Germline values: CDR1 MDHEN, CDR2 SYDVKM. Trimming took 1 base from V and 1 from J, leaving 4 bases between them. The DNA of the CDR3 is TGTGCCAGCAGTTTATTTAGGAACACTGAAGCTTTCTTT. This gives the protein CASSLFRNTEAFF.

This clone was seen once. The J gene is TRBJ1-6, the V gene TRBV30; D is possibly TRBD1 (5 bases). Deletions cut 2 bases from V and 9 bases from J, with 11 bases between. The CDR3 has 13 residues. Looked up from germline, CDR1 is GTSNPN and CDR2 is SVGIG (reference sequence). CDR3 region: CAWSITRGSPLHF. The CDR3 DNA follows: TGTGCCTGGAGTATAACAAGGGGTTCACCCCTCCACTTT. Full variable domain (outside the CDR3, taken from reference TRBV30 and TRBJ1-6): SQTIHQWPATLVQPVGSPLSLECTVEGTSNPNLYWYRQAAGRGLQLLFYSVGIGQISSEVPQNLSASRPQDRQFILSSKKLLLSDSGFYLCAWSITRGSPLHFGNGTRLTVT.

This clone was counted once. This chain connects TRBV4-1 to TRBJ1-4; 7 bases fit TRBD1. Germline assignment: CDR1 MGHRA and CDR2 YSYEKL. The junction had 6 bases not matched to a gene; V was cut back by 4 bases and J by 4 bases. The CDR3 consists of 15 residues. The CDR3 protein is CASSPETGVNEKLFF. CDR3 nucleotide sequence: TGCGCCAGCAGCCCCGAAACAGGGGTTAATGAAAAACTGTTTTTT.

V is TRBV5-1 and J is TRBJ2-1, with a weak D call TRBD1 (6 bases). Trimming stripped 2 bases from V and 6 bases from J, with 15 bases between. Germline V gene lookup returns CDR1 SGHRS and CDR2 YFSETQ. CDR3 length equals 15 residues. This CDR3 is CASSLQGDRSNEQFF. In DNA form, the CDR3 reads TGCGCCAGCAGCTTACAGGGAGATCGGTCCAATGAGCAGTTCTTC.

The J gene is TRBJ2-7, the V gene TRBV23-1; maybe TRBD2 (6 bases). TRBV23-1 is placed among ORFs of uncertain function. This CDR3 comprises 11 residues. V was trimmed by 4 bases and J by 5 bases, leaving 6 bases between them. DNA of the CDR3: TGCGCCAGCAGTCGGGGGGACGAGCAGTACTTC. As protein: CASSRGDEQYF.

V usage is TRBV9 and J usage is TRBJ1-2; TRBD1 aligns across 7 bases. The CDR3 covers 13 residues. The germline gives CDR1 SGDLS, CDR2 YYNGEE. V lost 4 bases, J lost 4 bases, and 4 bases stayed unmatched. The CDR3 is CASSTRDSYGYTF. The CDR3 coding sequence is TGTGCCAGCAGCACCCGGGACAGCTATGGCTACACCTTC.

The J gene is TRBJ2-1, the V gene TRBV4-1, with TRBD1 matching 7 bases. From germline, CDR1 is MGHRA and CDR2 YSYEKL. The CDR3 spans 16 residues. Germline trimming cut 1 base from V and 6 bases from J; bases unmatched to any gene: 9. The CDR3: CASSQGQGPRANEQFF. CDR3 DNA sequence: TGCGCCAGCAGCCAAGGACAGGGCCCTCGCGCCAATGAGCAGTTCTTC.

This clone was recorded only once. This chain uses TRBV6-1 with TRBJ2-1; 8 bases align to TRBD2. CDR1 is MNHNS and CDR2 is SASEGT in the germline V gene. CDR3 size: 15 residues. After removal of 7 bases from V and 1 base from J, the junction contained 6 bases not matched to a gene. The CDR3 here is CASTLTSASYNEQFF. The CDR3 DNA follows: TGTGCCAGCACCCTGACTAGCGCGTCCTACAATGAGCAGTTCTTC.

The chain employs TRBV7-9 and TRBJ1-4; a possible D gene is TRBD1 (6 bases). V lost 2 bases and J lost 0, with 10 bases in between. This CDR3 has 16 residues. The germline V gene encodes CDR1 SEHNR and CDR2 FQNEAQ (reference sequence). CDR3 residues: CASSLYRVATNEKLFF. As DNA, the CDR3 is TGTGCCAGCAGCTTATACAGGGTAGCAACTAATGAAAAACTGTTTTTT.

The chain uses TRBV27 and TRBJ2-1, with TRBD2 matching 8 bases. This CDR3 has 16 residues. Germline CDR1 and CDR2: MNHEY and SMNVEV (reference sequence). V lost 3 bases, J lost 4 bases, and 8 bases stayed unmatched. The CDR3, as DNA: TGTGCCAGCAGTTTGACCGGACTAGCACTATACAATGAGCAGTTCTTC. Translated, it gives CASSLTGLALYNEQFF.

This clone was detected only once. The chain uses TRBV7-9 and TRBJ2-2, with TRBD2 identical over 10 bases. The germline CDR1 and CDR2 sequences are SEHNR and FQNEAQ (reference sequence). This CDR3 region has 17 residues. J lost 5 bases, V lost 4 bases, and 10 bases had no gene match. The CDR3 loop is CASSSWGLAGVTGELFF. The DNA for the CDR3 is TGTGCCAGCAGCTCATGGGGTCTAGCGGGAGTTACCGGGGAGCTGTTTTTT.

This clone was counted only a few times. V is TRBV5-1 and J is TRBJ2-1, with no clear D. Trimming left V 0 bases short and J 8 bases short, with 15 bases between. Per germline, CDR1 SGHRS and CDR2 YFSETQ. CDR3 length: 15 amino acids. This chain's CDR3 is CASSLEQSLGDEQFF. The CDR3 bases are TGCGCCAGCAGCTTGGAGCAGAGCCTGGGCGATGAGCAGTTCTTC.

V gene TRBV27 combines with J gene TRBJ1-4; 10 positions match TRBD1. CDR1 is MNHEY, CDR2 SMNVEV, per germline (reference sequence). The CDR3 length is 19 residues. The V segment lost 1 base and the J segment 9 bases; nucleotides outside the gene matches: 17. In nucleotides, the CDR3 is TGTGCCAGCAGTTTATTGGGGACAGGGGTCGTCCCATACGGGAAAAAACTGTTTTTT. As protein: CASSLLGTGVVPYGKKLFF.

This chain links TRBV5-1 with TRBJ2-1; 13 nucleotides match TRBD2. The CDR3 is 16 residues long. The germline V gene encodes CDR1 SGHRS and CDR2 YFSETQ. V gave up 4 bases and J gave up 8 bases; unmatched junction bases: 9. This CDR3 is CASSPEGLAGRDEQFF. The CDR3 DNA is TGCGCCAGCAGCCCCGAGGGACTAGCGGGACGCGATGAGCAGTTCTTC.

The V and J genes are TRBV30 and TRBJ1-1; a weak D match, TRBD1 (6 bases). Germline-derived CDR1 and CDR2 are GTSNPN and SVGIG (reference sequence). V was cut by 4 bases and J by 4 bases, with 10 bases left in between. This CDR3 comprises 12 residues. The CDR3 is CAWNTGFTEAFF. The CDR3, as DNA: TGTGCCTGGAACACAGGGTTCACTGAAGCTTTCTTT.

The V call is TRBV6-1, the J call TRBJ2-5; TRBD2 agrees at 9 bases. The CDR3 extends over 13 amino acids. Losses at the gene ends were 4 bases for V and 4 bases for J; bases not matched to a gene: 1. Germline V gives CDR1 MNHNS, CDR2 SASEGT. The chain's CDR3 is CASSVSGRETQYF. As DNA, the CDR3 is TGTGCCAGCAGTGTTAGCGGGAGAGAGACCCAGTACTTC.

The V call is TRBV7-7, the J call TRBJ2-7; TRBD2 agrees at 10 bases. This CDR3 has 15 amino acids. Per the germline V gene, CDR1 is SSHAT and CDR2 is FNYEAQ (reference sequence). With V trimmed by 3 bases and J by 6 bases, 8 bases remained unmatched. CDR3 bases: TGTGCCAGCAGCTTCGGACTAGCGGACCTACGCGAGCAGTACTTC. Translating gives CASSFGLADLREQYF.

The rearrangement joins TRBV19 to TRBJ1-2; 7 bases fit TRBD1. V was clipped by 0 bases and J by 4 bases; unmatched bases: 8. The CDR3 sequence is 16 residues long. In germline, CDR1 is LNHDA, CDR2 SQIVND (reference sequence). The CDR3 DNA reads TGTGCCAGTAGTATAGAACCACGACAGGGAGCCTATGGCTACACCTTC. Its translation: CASSIEPRQGAYGYTF.

This clone was observed a handful of times. Here the CDR3 reads CASSSSGSSYNEQFF. CDR3 coding DNA: TGTGCCAGCAGCTCTAGCGGGAGCTCCTACAATGAGCAGTTCTTC. This chain joins TRBV6-5 and TRBJ2-1; TRBD2 matches 10 bases. Trimming took 6 bases from V and 0 from J; bases not matched to a gene: 2. Germline V lookup: CDR1 MNHEY, CDR2 SVGAGI. The CDR3 totals 15 residues.

This clone has more than one count but fewer than ten. The chain is built from TRBV5-4 and TRBJ1-4, with 7 bases matching TRBD1. The germline gives CDR1 SGHNT, CDR2 YYREEE (reference sequence). Germline trimming cut 1 base from V and 6 bases from J; bases unmatched to any gene: 3. This CDR3 has 14 residues. The CDR3 loop reads CASSLTGQHEKLFF. The CDR3 coding sequence is TGTGCCAGCAGCTTGACGGGACAGCATGAAAAACTGTTTTTT.

This clone was counted between two and nine times. The V call is TRBV5-1, the J call TRBJ2-1; D might be TRBD2 (5 bases). There are 18 residues in the CDR3. Germline loops: CDR1 SGHRS, CDR2 YFSETQ. Trimming pared 4 bases from V and 0 bases from J, leaving 20 bases between. DNA for the CDR3: TGCGCCAGCAGCCCCCGGACTGGCGGCGAAAGCTCCTACAATGAGCAGTTCTTC. Translating it yields CASSPRTGGESSYNEQFF. The entire variable domain, with the rest obtained from reference TRBV5-1 and TRBJ2-1, is as follows: KAGVTQTPRYLIKTRGQQVTLSCSPISGHRSVSWYQQTPGQGLQFLFEYFSETQRNKGNFPGRFSGRQFSNSRSEMNVSTLELGDSALYLCASSPRTGGESSYNEQFFGPGTRLTVL.

This CDR3 reads CASSFGTSGGGTSGELFF. Written as DNA, the CDR3 is TGCGCCAGCAGCTTTGGGACTAGCGGGGGGGGCACCAGCGGGGAGCTGTTTTTT. This sequence joins TRBV5-1 and TRBJ2-2; 16 bases line up with TRBD2. This CDR3 is 18 amino acids long. Germline V gene data show CDR1 as SGHRS and CDR2 as YFSETQ. V was clipped by 2 bases and J by 7 bases; unmatched bases: 8.

This clone was observed a few times. The V gene is TRBV7-6, the J gene TRBJ1-2, with no clear D. Germline CDR1 and CDR2: SGHVS and FNYEAQ. The CDR3 is 12 residues long. Trimming stripped 5 bases from V and 7 bases from J, with 11 bases between. This chain's CDR3 is CASSPLGVGYTF. The CDR3 nucleotides read TGTGCCAGCAGCCCACTCGGGGTTGGCTACACCTTC. Supplemented by reference TRBV7-6 and TRBJ1-2, the full variable domain reads GAGVSQSPRYKVTKRGQDVALRCDPISGHVSLYWYRQALGQGPEFLTYFNYEAQQDKSGLPNDRFSAERPEGSISTLTIQRTEQRDSAMYRCASSPLGVGYTFGSGTRLTVV.

This clone occurred a few times. The gene calls are TRBV28 and TRBJ1-2; TRBD1 aligns across 7 bases. Losses at the gene ends were 6 bases for V and 1 base for J; bases not matched to a gene: 5. Germline CDR1 is MDHEN and CDR2 is SYDVKM. The CDR3 totals 14 residues. CDR3 in DNA: TGTGCCAGCAGCAAGGGGGCCGGTAACTATGGCTACACCTTC. It encodes CASSKGAGNYGYTF.